The T cell receptor beta chain under discussion was sequenced for a study of cytomegalovirus exposure and HLA in healthy donors listed by TCRdb under 2017. As for the study more broadly: An earlier analysis of approximately 590 of the donors reported approximately 300 Gb of sequence data and some 120 million unique TCR beta sequences from 150 million to 200 million T cells. Among the approximately 400 genotyped donors, around 81% belonged to the genetic ancestry cluster associated with self-reported Caucasian donors. An early release covering 550 to 700 HLA-typed donors comprised 250 to 350 gigabases of sequencing data and approximately 85 million unique TCR sequences. To study patterns of TCR occurrence, a later analysis re-analyzed previously published TCR beta repertoires from 666 donors and added high-resolution HLA genotyping. Alongside the repertoire data, information on donor age, sex, ethnicity and CMV serostatus was compiled. The T cell repertoires of 666 subjects were profiled by immunosequencing and related to cytomegalovirus serostatus. The later analysis used no new phenotypic data to find candidate immune exposures, relying instead on TCR beta sequences and their occurrence across donors. The number of typed donors differed by locus: about 620-640 for A, B, C, DRB1 and DQB1; approximately 520 for DQA1; 606 for DPA1; and some 430 for DPB1. Besides the first cohort of roughly 640 subjects, a separate validation cohort made up of over a hundred different subjects was used. The study aimed to test whether signatures of past pathogen exposure could be identified by cataloging public T cell receptors. Among some 400 genotyped donors of the cohort, an average of roughly 230,000 unique TCR beta nucleotide sequences was sequenced per donor, of which roughly 18% were non-productive. All discovery cohort repertoires had been generated using a single sequencing platform. HLA typing included class I and class II loci at four-digit resolution. In an earlier analysis of about 590 of the donors, high-throughput TCR beta sequencing was used to judge whether each TCR beta V gene segment behaved as functional or pseudogenic. To predict cytomegalovirus infection status, the study combined high-throughput TCR immunosequencing, statistical association of individual TCRs with disease status, and machine learning. In a later genetic analysis, genome-wide SNP genotypes for about three fifths of the roughly 670 donors were used, and that subset was treated as a discovery cohort. Five DR-DQ haplotypes were handled as single units for association and clustering because linkage in the cohort was strong. On the study overall, not on this receptor specifically: According to a later genetic analysis, donors in an Asian-associated ancestry cluster had fewer N-insertions in productive TCRs than the approximately 700-donor mean. Because the 87-base-pair reads could not distinguish some IMGT-functional V segments, including TRBV6-2 and TRBV6-3, those segments were excluded. Sequencing depth was assumed to be roughly uniform across donors in the presence/absence analyses, though that assumption may not hold. A later genetic analysis associated a missense DCLRE1C variant with V-gene and J-gene trimming of TCR beta chains, and an independent cohort replicated the association. A later analysis found that TCR association rates varied across HLA loci, with DRB1 alleles showing the most associated TCRs and HLA-C alleles the fewest. In vitro tests confirmed that a few of the cytomegalovirus-associated TCR beta chains recognize cytomegalovirus antigens. A later analysis reported that several top co-occurrence clusters appeared linked to parvovirus B19, influenza, CMV and Epstein-Barr virus. Correlated functional status among segregating V segments might reflect linkage disequilibrium, but an unknown experimental factor could not be ruled out. An earlier analysis of around 600 of the donors showed that most TCR beta V segments appeared in productive rearrangements either about 87% or about 30% of the time, which broadly matched IMGT annotations. Only TCR beta chains were sequenced in this cohort, and the absence of alpha or paired-chain data limited detectable features. About 17 rarely observed V segments, including chromosome 9 orphons, were excluded from the earlier analysis of approximately 600 of the donors because counts were too low. The sequencing pipeline was judged likely to have produced a cluster of highly shared sequence variants as a technical artifact. Specific HLA alleles were associated with about 17,000 TCR beta sequences at a false discovery rate of 0.05 in a later analysis. The authors suggested that the approach could potentially be generalized to other disease states and immunological phenotypes. CMV serostatus was the only immune exposure information available for the cohort. In a later analysis, HLA-associated TCR beta chains showed more clonal expansion and lower generation probabilities than non-associated chains that were equally common. HLA typing was unavailable for some donors at each locus, so association tests used only the typed subset. The classifier was reported to diagnose cytomegalovirus status with high specificity and sensitivity in both the original cohort and the validation cohort. Most TCR sequences were observed very rarely across donors, whereas some public TCRs were present in many individuals. A total of fewer than 200 TCR beta chains were listed by the study as associated with cytomegalovirus. A further reported finding was that TCR beta sequences accurately predicted the HLA-A and HLA-B alleles for most subjects in the first cohort. When HLA alleles, especially DR and DQ, strongly co-occurred, attributing TCR associations to individual alleles was difficult. In a later analysis, most CMV-associated TCR beta chains were found to appear HLA-restricted, with HLA associations seemingly driven largely by CMV exposure.

Library preparation was by the immunoSEQ multiplex PCR assay. The multiplex PCR relied on a mix of 60 forward primers for TCR Vbeta segments and 13 reverse primers for TCR Jbeta segments. The CDR3 region of rearranged TCR beta genes was amplified from genomic DNA with a multiplex PCR assay. Amplified TCR beta libraries were sequenced as 87-base-pair reads on the Illumina HiSeq System. On the authors' methods: In a later analysis, 70 million to 95 million unique TCR beta chains were counted across the approximately 620 repertoires, and approximately 11 million of these chains were shared by at least two donors. Raw reads were error-corrected and collapsed into unique sequences with a nearest-neighbor algorithm that merged closely related sequences to remove PCR and sequencing errors. CDR3 sequences were aligned to IMGT reference sequences to assign V, D and J gene segments. For a sequence to be retained, a match of at least six nucleotides to both a V gene segment and a J gene segment was required. A rearrangement was called productive if the CDR3 had no stop codons and remained in frame with V and J, and every other rearrangement was called non-productive. Following IMGT convention, CDR3 was defined as the stretch from the second conserved V-encoded cysteine to the conserved J-encoded phenylalanine. In an earlier analysis of around 640 of the donors, sequences lacking an unambiguous match to a single V gene segment were excluded. In an earlier analysis of 587 of the donors, a V segment was called functional when productive rearrangements were above 56.7%, and segregating when the standard deviation between donors exceeded 5%. A statistical classification framework was developed to diagnose cytomegalovirus status using the catalog of TCR beta chain sequences. In a later analysis, V and J genes were assigned by comparing TCR nucleotide sequences against IMGT/GENE-DB human TR gene sequences. A later analysis assigned CDR3 sequences and most-parsimonious VDJ recombination scenarios with the TCRdist pipeline. A later analysis defined each TCR beta chain by its CDR3 amino acid sequence plus V-gene family, and excluded reads lacking a unique V-gene family. In a later analysis, 450 to 600 highly shared, low-generation-probability nucleotide sequences were removed to address suspected cross-contamination and a sequencing artifact. In a later analysis, a clonal expansion index for each public chain was calculated from normalized within-repertoire ranks of inferred template counts. Generation probabilities in a later analysis came from a VDJ recombination model fitted to out-of-frame rearrangements, and those results were checked against IGoR. In a later analysis, hypergeometric tests were used to score TCR-TCR, TCR-HLA and TCR-CMV co-occurrence, with a repertoire-size bias correction applied to TCR pairs. In a later analysis, false discovery rates were estimated by permuting HLA or CMV assignments 20 times. In a later analysis, co-occurring TCRs were grouped with DBSCAN, and TCRdist sequence similarity was added when clustering was performed within HLA-allele-positive subsets. Co-occurrence clustering excluded repertoires with fewer than 30,000 or more than 120,000 public chains, plus five with anomalous nucleotide sharing. Here the immuneACCESS table is served through TCRdb, limited to in-frame sequences with V and J called. Missing clones are a known gap in these copies; in checked studies unresolved V genes cover under half, and the rest lacks a known reason. V and J calls and clone size are those listed in that table; D and trimming were worked out from the DNA. This sample lists around 200,000 clones; about 83% were detected once. The leading ten clones occupy about 9.4% of the sample.

CDR1 SEHNR and CDR2 FQNEAQ are derived from the germline V gene (reference sequence). The CDR3 contains 13 residues, cysteine and phenylalanine counted. Only CDR3 DNA remains: 39 bases, in frame from the first base. The junction shows trimming of 4 bases on V and 8 bases on J, plus 14 bases between the germline ends. The cohort consisted of 600 or so healthy bone marrow donors. All cohort members were sampled while nominally healthy, although unrecorded immune exposures were likely present. The donor tested CMV seropositive and was one of the 289 seropositive cohort members. A peripheral blood sample was collected from each donor, and TCR beta sequencing was performed on peripheral blood mononuclear cells. The Qiagen DNeasy Blood Extraction Kit was used to extract genomic DNA from the blood cell samples. Regarding this clone: Its binding antigen is unknown. No much larger clone exists at a distance of one base, and base qualities are not known.

The source is a woman aged 45 to 65 in good health and CMV-seropositive. The chain is made from TRBV7-9 and TRBJ1-2; the D region possibly corresponds to TRBD1 (5 bases align). The sequencing input was PBMCs. CDR3 reads: CASSSGTGLGYTF. In nucleotide form, the sequence is TGTGCCAGCAGCTCAGGGACTGGGTTAGGCTACACCTTC.